Listed here are 4 T cell receptor beta chains from one sample, sequenced in a study of shared clonotypes between healthy human individuals. The repertoire was sequenced with immunoSEQ multiplex PCR; TCRdb's copy has only in-frame clones and lacks some. The repertoire has roughly 1,600,000 clones, less than 99% of them found once; the top ten carry around 0.38%. The material sequenced was naive CD4+ T cells sorted from blood. Subset reported: CD45RA+ positively selected. These receptors all stem from a man aged 25-45 years in good health.

The rearrangement uses TRBV9 and TRBJ1-2, with 9 bases lining up with TRBD1. Trimming at V came to 3 bases and at J to 5 bases, leaving 11 bases not matched to a gene. This CDR3 has 16 amino acids. Germline V CDR1 and CDR2: SGDLS, YYNGEE. The chain's CDR3 is CASSARRQGGFYGYTF. The CDR3 bases are TGTGCCAGCAGCGCGAGGAGACAGGGGGGGTTTTATGGCTACACCTTC.

The chain combines TRBV18 with TRBJ2-5; possible D gene TRBD1, 6 bases. Per the germline V gene, CDR1 is KGHSH and CDR2 is LQKENI. The CDR3 runs to 14 residues. Trimming removed 2 bases from V and 3 bases from J, with 10 bases in between. The CDR3 here is CASSPSQGKETQYF. For the CDR3, the DNA is TGTGCCAGCTCACCAAGCCAGGGGAAAGAGACCCAGTACTTC.

This chain connects TRBV5-5 to TRBJ1-4; tentative D call: TRBD1 (5 bases). V was cut by 1 base and J by 4 bases, with 8 bases left in between. This CDR3 is built from 14 residues. CDR1 is SGHKS and CDR2 is YYEKEE in the germline V gene (reference sequence). In DNA, the CDR3 is TGTGCCAGCAGCTTGACAGGAGATAATGAAAAACTGTTTTTT. The encoded protein is CASSLTGDNEKLFF.

CDR3 DNA: TGTGCCAGCAGCCAAGAGGCTGATACGCAGTATTTT. Protein sequence: CASSQEADTQYF. The rearrangement links TRBV14 to TRBJ2-3; D not certain. The germline V and J ends were trimmed by 0 bases and 6 bases, with 4 bases remaining between them. The CDR3 runs to 12 residues. The germline V gene encodes CDR1 SGHDN and CDR2 FVKESK.